These 20 T cell receptor beta chains share one sample of origin, sequenced in a study of regulatory T cells in long-lasting Graves disease. Investigators prepared the TCR beta libraries by applying iRepertoire HTBI primers and Arm-PCR of CDR3 regions. TCRdb analysed the multiplex PCR reads with MiXCR anew, one entry per CDR3 protein. This table has about 360,000 distinct CDR3 sequences, around 16% appearing once. The time point denotes: newly diagnosed GD, antithyroid drugs for less than 3 months. PBMCs were the source of the RNA used for TCR sequencing. These data also formed part of another study, on T cells in Graves' hyperthyroidism and ophthalmopathy.

Sequences were derived from peripheral blood mononuclear cells (PBMCs), sampled at new diagnosis, from a patient treated with antithyroid drugs. The source of these receptors is a young woman with Graves disease.

The chain couples TRBV13 to TRBJ2-3, with TRBD1 matching 7 bases. Trimming at V came to 5 bases and at J to 1 base, leaving 6 bases not matched to a gene. Per the germline V gene, CDR1 is PRHDT and CDR2 is FYEKMQ (reference sequence). The CDR3 consists of 15 residues. The CDR3 protein is CASSPEGARTDTQYF. CDR3 DNA sequence: TGTGCCAGCAGCCCTGAGGGGGCGCGCACAGATACGCAGTATTTT.

This clonotype was detected a few times. CDR3 DNA: TGCGCCAGCAGCGTTAGCGGGTTTGAGCAGTTCTTC. Amino acid sequence: CASSVSGFEQFF. The J gene is TRBJ2-1, the V gene TRBV5-1; 7 bases align to TRBD2. This CDR3 comprises 12 residues. V lost 4 bases and J lost 9; bases outside the gene matches: 4. Germline CDR1 reads SGHRS; CDR2 reads YFSETQ.

This clonotype was observed at least ten times. The chain couples TRBV29-1 to TRBJ2-7, with D possibly matching TRBD1 (6 bases). V was pared by 5 bases and J by 3 bases, with 8 bases between. CDR3 length: 11 residues. CDR1 is SQVTM and CDR2 is ANQGSEA in the germline V gene. In nucleotides, the CDR3 is TGCAGCGTTTTACAGGGCTACGAGCAGTACTTC. Translated, it gives CSVLQGYEQYF.

This clonotype was recorded at least ten times. This chain uses TRBV29-1 with TRBJ2-3, with D possibly being TRBD2 (6 bases). The V gene's germline CDR1 is SQVTM and CDR2 ANQGSEA. With 2 bases removed from V and 9 bases from J, the gap between germline ends came to 18 bases. This CDR3 comprises 14 residues. This CDR3 reads CSVESEIRLATQYF. CDR3 DNA sequence: TGCAGCGTTGAATCGGAGATTCGGCTAGCGACGCAGTATTTT.

The table lists this clonotype with many counts. CDR3 bases: TGTGCCAGCTCACCGATAGGACTTGGGACAGGGAATTCACCCCTCCACTTT. Protein product: CASSPIGLGTGNSPLHF. The rearrangement links TRBV18 to TRBJ1-6; TRBD1 aligns across 9 bases. The CDR3 is 17 amino acids. The V gene's germline CDR1 is KGHSH and CDR2 LQKENI. Trimming cost V 3 bases and J 7 bases; bases outside gene matches: 10. Full variable domain (rest looked up from reference TRBV18 and TRBJ1-6): NAGVMQNPRHLVRRRGQEARLRCSPMKGHSHVYWYRQLPEEGLKFMVYLQKENIIDESGMPKERFSAEFPKEGPSILRIQQVVRGDSAAYFCASSPIGLGTGNSPLHFGNGTRLTVT.

This clonotype was counted only a few times. V is TRBV24-1 and J is TRBJ2-5, with 7 bases fitting TRBD1. The CDR3 runs to 15 residues. The junction had 7 bases not matched to a gene; V was cut back by 3 bases and J by 4 bases. CDR1 and CDR2 from the germline V gene are KGHDR and SFDVKD. The CDR3 spells CATSDPTTGLETQYF. The CDR3, as DNA: TGTGCCACCAGTGATCCAACGACAGGGCTAGAGACCCAGTACTTC.

There are a few counts of this clonotype. V is TRBV5-1 and J is TRBJ1-6, with 8 bases that match TRBD1. Trimming cost V 4 bases and J 9 bases; bases outside gene matches: 9. Germline assignment: CDR1 SGHRS and CDR2 YFSETQ. This CDR3 is built from 15 residues. Here the CDR3 DNA reads TGCGCCAGCAGCCCAACCGGGACAGGACTTTCACCCCTCCACTTT. It translates to CASSPTGTGLSPLHF.

This chain links TRBV11-1 with TRBJ2-2; no reliable D call. CDR3 length equals 12 residues. Germline lookup yields CDR1 SGHAT and CDR2 FQDESV (reference sequence). Trimming shortened V by 3 bases and J by 7 bases, and 6 bases separated the two germline ends. CDR3 protein: CASSFSGGELFF. CDR3 bases: TGTGCCAGCAGCTTCTCTGGCGGGGAGCTGTTTTTT.

This clonotype was detected ten times or more. The CDR3 spells CSARDRRSYNEQFF. In DNA form, the CDR3 reads TGCAGTGCTAGAGATAGGCGCTCCTACAATGAGCAGTTCTTC. The chain has TRBV20-1 and TRBJ2-1; D gene ambiguous. This CDR3 is 14 amino acids long. Germline V gene data show CDR1 as DFQATT and CDR2 as SNEGSKA (reference sequence). V lost 0 bases to trimming and J lost 0 bases, with 6 bases between them.

This chain joins TRBV9 and TRBJ2-1, with 8 nucleotides matching TRBD2. The CDR3 is 14 residues long. Germline V gene data show CDR1 as SGDLS and CDR2 as YYNGEE. V dropped 0 bases and J dropped 7; count of bases not matched to a gene: 3. In DNA form, the CDR3 reads TGTGCCAGCAGCGTAGATGTAGCGGGGAATGAGCAGTTCTTC. This gives the protein CASSVDVAGNEQFF.

The table lists this clonotype with a few counts. The chain combines TRBV2 with TRBJ2-1; possible D gene TRBD2, 5 bases. The CDR3 has 13 amino acids. V dropped 2 bases and J dropped 10 bases, with 12 bases sitting between them. Germline-derived CDR1 and CDR2 are SNHLY and FYNNEI. The CDR3 DNA sequence: TGTGCCAGCAGTGAATGGGGAGTCCGCGAGCAGTTCTTC. This sequence encodes CASSEWGVREQFF.

This clonotype came up a few times. The rearrangement links TRBV30 to TRBJ2-3, with D possibly matching TRBD1 (6 bases). This CDR3 is 15 amino acids long. Germline V gene lookup returns CDR1 GTSNPN and CDR2 SVGIG (reference sequence). The V end lost 0 bases, the J end lost 2 bases, and 12 bases lay between the germline ends. CDR3 coding DNA: TGTGCCTGGAGTGTACAAGGGGGATTCACAGATACGCAGTATTTT. Translation gives CAWSVQGGFTDTQYF.

On this clonotype itself: This may arise from a read error, as a much more abundant clone is one base away. The CDR3 loop reads CASNSGTGDYGQYF. Here the CDR3 DNA reads TGCGCCAGCAACTCAGGGACAGGGGACTACGGGCAGTACTTC. V and J are TRBV5-1 and TRBJ2-7; 10 bases are a match to TRBD1. This CDR3 is built from 14 residues. Germline values: CDR1 SGHRS, CDR2 YFSETQ.

This clonotype was counted ten times or more. This chain uses TRBV5-1 with TRBJ2-7; TRBD2 might be the D (6 bases). Trimming removed 5 bases from V and 3 bases from J, with 12 bases in between. The germline gives CDR1 SGHRS, CDR2 YFSETQ. The CDR3 is 13 amino acids. As DNA, the CDR3 is TGCGCCAGCAGAACCTTAGCGGACTACGAGCAGTACTTC. Its protein is CASRTLADYEQYF.

In this sample, this clonotype turned up many times. The chain combines TRBV4-1 with TRBJ1-1; no definite D call. Per germline, CDR1 MGHRA and CDR2 YSYEKL. This CDR3 is 13 amino acids long. Trimming took 4 bases from V and 4 from J, leaving 10 bases between them. The CDR3 here is CASSPSWGTEAFF. The CDR3 region has the DNA TGCGCCAGCAGCCCATCTTGGGGCACTGAAGCTTTCTTT.

The gene calls are TRBV11-2 and TRBJ2-5; TRBD1 is a possible D gene (6 bases). Per germline, CDR1 SGHAT and CDR2 FQNNGV. V shed 5 bases and J shed 4 bases, with 23 bases lying between them. The CDR3 covers 17 residues. For the CDR3, the DNA is TGTGCCAGCAGCCAAGGGTTGTTCTTGCCCAGGGGAGAGACCCAGTACTTC. It encodes CASSQGLFLPRGETQYF.

This clonotype was detected many times. The chain has TRBV20-1 and TRBJ2-1; unclear D gene. This CDR3 region has 14 residues. Per the germline V gene, CDR1 is DFQATT and CDR2 is SNEGSKA (reference sequence). V was trimmed by 4 bases and J by 7 bases, leaving 17 bases between them. In DNA form, the CDR3 reads TGCAGTGCTACCAAACCTGACATGCTTAATGAGCAGTTCTTC. Protein sequence: CSATKPDMLNEQFF.

This chain joins TRBV15 and TRBJ2-1; D possibly corresponds to TRBD2 (6 bases). The length of the CDR3 is 14 residues. V was cut by 0 bases and J by 10 bases, with 13 bases left in between. Germline V gene sequence: CDR1 LNHNV, CDR2 YYDKDF (reference sequence). The CDR3 reads CATSRDERGGEQFF. CDR3 DNA sequence: TGTGCCACCAGCAGAGATGAGAGGGGAGGCGAGCAGTTCTTC.

This clonotype was counted a few times. The chain is built from TRBV30 and TRBJ1-1, with unresolved D. V was cut by 0 bases and J by 10 bases, with 9 bases left in between. Germline V gene sequence: CDR1 GTSNPN, CDR2 SVGIG (reference sequence). The CDR3 spans 11 residues. The CDR3 region is CAWSVLRVAFF. CDR3 nucleotides: TGTGCCTGGAGTGTCCTCCGAGTAGCTTTCTTT.

This chain links TRBV12-3 or TRBV12-4 with TRBJ1-5, with TRBD1 matching over 7 bases. The ends lost 6 bases at V and 7 bases at J; junction bases unmatched: 9. The CDR3 totals 14 residues. The CDR3 protein is CASRPTGSNQPQHF. CDR3 DNA sequence: TGTGCCAGCAGACCGACAGGGTCCAACCAGCCCCAGCATTTT.